These 4 T cell receptor beta chains were sequenced from one sample in a study of cytomegalovirus exposure and HLA in healthy donors (dated by TCRdb to the late 2010s). The library was obtained by the immunoSEQ multiplex PCR assay. For the multiplex PCR, a mixture combining 60 forward primers for TCR Vbeta segments and 13 reverse primers for TCR Jbeta segments was used. The table was pulled from immuneACCESS by TCRdb, which kept in-frame rearrangements only. Such tables lose some clones; where checked, under half of the loss comes from unresolved V genes, and the rest has no known cause. Across this sample there are tens of thousands of clones, with about 73% seen only once. Roughly a fifth of the sample goes to the ten largest clones. The specimen sequenced was PBMCs. These receptors originate from an older woman in good health and CMV-seropositive.

This sequence joins TRBV4-3 and TRBJ2-2, with 7 bases matching TRBD2. The V and J ends lost 1 base and 4 bases, in that order; junction bases with no gene match: 3. The length of the CDR3 is 15 residues. Germline V gene data show CDR1 as LGHNA and CDR2 as YSLEER. DNA for the CDR3: TGCGCCAGCAGCCAAGTGTGGGGGGGCACCGGGGAGCTGTTTTTT. Its translation: CASSQVWGGTGELFF.

The rearrangement joins TRBV5-1 to TRBJ2-1; TRBD2 matches 16 bases. In germline, CDR1 is SGHRS, CDR2 YFSETQ. The trim removed 1 base at V and 5 bases at J, leaving 15 bases unmatched. This CDR3 spans 21 amino acids. The DNA for the CDR3 is TGCGCCAGCAGCTTGCGCCCCTTGGGACTAGCGGGGGGGCCCACAAACAATGAGCAGTTCTTC. Translated: CASSLRPLGLAGGPTNNEQFF.

This clone came up a few times. The chain is built from TRBV29-1 and TRBJ1-3, with TRBD1 matching 8 bases. The CDR3 has 14 amino acids. Germline loops: CDR1 SQVTM, CDR2 ANQGSEA. Trimming cost V 2 bases and J 8 bases; bases outside gene matches: 8. The CDR3 loop is CSVESEDRADTIYF. As DNA, the CDR3 is TGCAGCGTTGAATCTGAGGACAGGGCGGACACCATATATTTT.

The chain has TRBV7-9 and TRBJ1-5; the match to TRBD1 covers 7 bases. With 8 bases clipped from V and 0 bases from J, the junction kept 7 bases outside the gene matches. The CDR3 totals 15 residues. Looked up from germline, CDR1 is SEHNR and CDR2 is FQNEAQ (reference sequence). This chain's CDR3 is CASSIQGYSNQPQHF. CDR3 coding DNA: TGTGCCAGCTCGATACAGGGGTATAGCAATCAGCCCCAGCATTTT. Full variable domain (remainder filled in from reference TRBV7-9 and TRBJ1-5): DTGVSQNPRHKITKRGQNVTFRCDPISEHNRLYWYRQTLGQGPEFLTYFQNEAQLEKSRLLSDRFSAERPKGSFSTLEIQRTEQGDSAMYLCASSIQGYSNQPQHFGDGTRLSIL.